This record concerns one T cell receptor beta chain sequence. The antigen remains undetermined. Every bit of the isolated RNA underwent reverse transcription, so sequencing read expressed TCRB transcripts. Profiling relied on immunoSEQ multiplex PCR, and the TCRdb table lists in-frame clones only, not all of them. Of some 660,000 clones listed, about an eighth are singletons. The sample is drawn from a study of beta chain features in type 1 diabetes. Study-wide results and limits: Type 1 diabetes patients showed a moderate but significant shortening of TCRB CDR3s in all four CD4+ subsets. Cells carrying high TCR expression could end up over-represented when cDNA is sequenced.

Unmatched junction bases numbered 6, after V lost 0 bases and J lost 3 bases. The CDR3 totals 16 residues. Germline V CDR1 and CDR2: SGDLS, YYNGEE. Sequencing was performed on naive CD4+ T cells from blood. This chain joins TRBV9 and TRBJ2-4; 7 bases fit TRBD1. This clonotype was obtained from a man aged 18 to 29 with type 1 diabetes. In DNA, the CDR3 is TGTGCCAGCAGCGTAGAAGGGGGCTTGGACAAAAACATTCAGTACTTC. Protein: CASSVEGGLDKNIQYF.